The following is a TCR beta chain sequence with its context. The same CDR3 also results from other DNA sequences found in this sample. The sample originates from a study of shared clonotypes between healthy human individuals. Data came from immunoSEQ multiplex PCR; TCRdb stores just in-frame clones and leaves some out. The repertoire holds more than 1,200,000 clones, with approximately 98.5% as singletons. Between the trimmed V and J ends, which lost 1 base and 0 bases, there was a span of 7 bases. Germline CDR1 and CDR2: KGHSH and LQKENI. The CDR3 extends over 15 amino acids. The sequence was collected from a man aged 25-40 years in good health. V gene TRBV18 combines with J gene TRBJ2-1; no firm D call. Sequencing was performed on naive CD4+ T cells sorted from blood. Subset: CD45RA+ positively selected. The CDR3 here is CASSPLGSSYNEQFF. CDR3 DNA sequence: TGTGCCAGCTCACCACTCGGGTCCTCCTACAATGAGCAGTTCTTC.